This T cell receptor beta chain was captured in a study of control samples from healthy donors and cancer patients. Germline loops: CDR1 LNHDA, CDR2 SQIVND (reference sequence). The CDR3 is 15 amino acids. With V trimmed by 5 bases and J by 4 bases, 9 bases remained unmatched. Clones were read by immunoSEQ multiplex PCR, and TCRdb kept only the in-frame ones, dropping some. The sample comprises 170,000 or so clones, 94% of which are singletons, and 8.5% rests with the top ten. This TCR derives from a middle-aged woman in good health. The chain has TRBV19 and TRBJ2-3; 7 nucleotides agree with TRBD2. Sequencing was done on a sample of blood. This CDR3 reads CASSPQRGRADTQYF. The CDR3 region has the DNA TGTGCCAGTAGTCCCCAGCGGGGCCGGGCAGATACGCAGTATTTT.